The sequence of this TCR beta chain was determined in a study of shared clonotypes between healthy human individuals. Findings of the study overall: Rarefaction revealed incomplete sorted-subset sequencing despite large depth.

The CDR3 is 14 amino acids. Germline V gives CDR1 SGHVT, CDR2 SQSDAQ. The V and J ends lost 7 bases and 3 bases respectively, with 16 bases between them. This clone was detected only once. Its antigen is unknown. Produced via immunoSEQ multiplex PCR; TCRdb's table is partial and in-frame only. The repertoire holds just under 350,000 clones, with around 79% as singletons. The source is a man aged 25 to 40 in good health. Sequenced: memory CD4+ T cells sorted from blood. Subset denoted: CD45RA-negative fraction. The chain links TRBV7-4 to TRBJ2-7, with D perhaps TRBD2 (5 bases). Here the CDR3 DNA reads TGTGCCAGCATTAATACCGGGGTGAACTACGAGCAGTACTTC. Translating gives CASINTGVNYEQYF. The full variable domain, in which reference TRBV7-4 and TRBJ2-7 provide the parts outside the CDR3, is GAGVSQSPRYKVAKRGRDVALRCDSISGHVTLYWYRQTLGQGSEVLTYSQSDAQRDKSGRPSGRFSAERPERSVSTLKIQRTEQGDSAVYLCASINTGVNYEQYFGPGTRLTVT.